These T cell receptor beta chains were read from a single sample in a study of siplizumab effects on memory and regulatory T cells. Method: immunoSEQ multiplex PCR; TCRdb's copy keeps in-frame clones and lacks some. The repertoire holds some 40,000 clones, with more than 70% as singletons. Input material: naive CD4+ T cells sorted from blood. The receptor source for this set is a human donor in good health. Each CDR3 is given with its conserved first and last residue. Fields, in order: clone size, J gene, V gene, D gene, CDR3 protein, CDR3 DNA. A D gene is named only where the DNA matches it firmly. Only part of the rows carry a size: once, few, many, or a class if the clone is expanded.

abundance: NA; j_gene: TRBJ1-2; v_gene: TRBV5-4; d_gene: NA; CDR3aa: CASTTGRTTNYGYTF; CDR3nt: TGTGCCAGCACCACCGGACGGACTACTAACTATGGCTACACCTTC
abundance: NA; j_gene: TRBJ1-2; v_gene: TRBV9; d_gene: TRBD1; CDR3aa: CASSVARTGNYGYTF; CDR3nt: TGTGCCAGCAGCGTAGCCCGGACAGGGAACTATGGCTACACCTTC
abundance: NA; j_gene: TRBJ2-3; v_gene: TRBV7-5; d_gene: NA; CDR3aa: CARSLGPERETDTQYF; CDR3nt: TGTGCCAGAAGCTTAGGCCCGGAAAGGGAGACAGATACGCAGTATTTT
abundance: NA; j_gene: TRBJ1-6; v_gene: TRBV5-1; d_gene: NA; CDR3aa: CASKYQGPYSPLHF; CDR3nt: TGCGCCAGCAAGTACCAGGGGCCCTATTCACCCCTCCACTTT
abundance: NA; j_gene: TRBJ1-2; v_gene: TRBV5-1; d_gene: TRBD1; CDR3aa: CASSLRTGDGGANYGYTF; CDR3nt: TGCGCCAGCAGCTTGAGGACAGGGGATGGGGGAGCTAACTATGGCTACACCTTC
abundance: NA; j_gene: TRBJ2-2; v_gene: TRBV5-1; d_gene: NA; CDR3aa: CASSPRTVQTGELFF; CDR3nt: TGCGCCAGCAGCCCAAGGACGGTACAAACCGGGGAGCTGTTTTTT
abundance: NA; j_gene: TRBJ2-7; v_gene: TRBV15; d_gene: NA; CDR3aa: CATSRRTETYEQYF; CDR3nt: TGTGCCACCAGCAGAAGGACGGAGACCTACGAGCAGTACTTC
abundance: once; j_gene: TRBJ2-3; v_gene: TRBV11-3; d_gene: NA; CDR3aa: CASSLQVRDTQYF; CDR3nt: TGTGCCAGCAGCTTACAGGTTAGGGATACGCAGTATTTT
abundance: NA; j_gene: TRBJ1-2; v_gene: TRBV5-6; d_gene: NA; CDR3aa: CASSLVGHLANYGYTF; CDR3nt: TGTGCCAGCAGCTTGGTAGGCCACCTAGCTAACTATGGCTACACCTTC
abundance: NA; j_gene: TRBJ1-1; v_gene: TRBV12-5; d_gene: NA; CDR3aa: CASGLYQFMNTEAFF; CDR3nt: TGTGCTAGTGGTTTGTATCAGTTCATGAACACTGAAGCTTTCTTT
abundance: once; j_gene: TRBJ2-7; v_gene: TRBV5-1; d_gene: NA; CDR3aa: CASRTPPGLPGAYEQYF; CDR3nt: TGCGCCAGCAGAACCCCCCCGGGACTCCCGGGGGCTTACGAGCAGTACTTC
abundance: NA; j_gene: TRBJ2-5; v_gene: TRBV14; d_gene: NA; CDR3aa: CASSRREGGETQYF; CDR3nt: TGTGCCAGCAGTCGACGCGAGGGCGGGGAGACCCAGTACTTC
abundance: once; j_gene: TRBJ2-5; v_gene: TRBV2; d_gene: NA; CDR3aa: CASSEWLGLETQYF; CDR3nt: TGTGCCAGCAGTGAATGGCTGGGGTTGGAGACCCAGTACTTC
abundance: few; j_gene: TRBJ1-2; v_gene: TRBV20-1; d_gene: TRBD1; CDR3aa: CSAGDRAYSAF; CDR3nt: TGCAGTGCTGGGGACAGGGCCTATAGCGCCTTC
abundance: NA; j_gene: TRBJ1-2; v_gene: TRBV5-1; d_gene: NA; CDR3aa: CASSFGGSYGYTF; CDR3nt: TGCGCCAGCAGCTTTGGGGGGTCCTATGGCTACACCTTC
abundance: few; j_gene: TRBJ1-5; v_gene: TRBV5-1; d_gene: NA; CDR3aa: CASSSSIGGSQHF; CDR3nt: TGCGCCAGCAGCTCCTCCATAGGGGGGTCCCAGCATTTT
abundance: once; j_gene: TRBJ2-7; v_gene: TRBV7-8; d_gene: NA; CDR3aa: CASSLRTDSYAEQYF; CDR3nt: TGTGCCAGCAGCCTGAGAACGGATTCCTACGCGGAGCAGTACTTC
abundance: NA; j_gene: TRBJ2-7; v_gene: TRBV5-1; d_gene: TRBD1; CDR3aa: CASSPGQEAYEQYF; CDR3nt: TGCGCCAGCAGCCCCGGACAGGAGGCCTACGAGCAGTACTTC
abundance: NA; j_gene: TRBJ2-5; v_gene: TRBV12-5; d_gene: NA; CDR3aa: CASGLVVTETQYF; CDR3nt: TGTGCTAGTGGTTTGGTAGTTACCGAGACCCAGTACTTC
abundance: NA; j_gene: TRBJ2-7; v_gene: TRBV6-5; d_gene: NA; CDR3aa: CASSQYQGPTYEQYF; CDR3nt: TGTGCCAGCAGTCAATACCAGGGACCCACCTACGAGCAGTACTTC
abundance: NA; j_gene: TRBJ2-7; v_gene: TRBV30; d_gene: NA; CDR3aa: CAWSAIGPGEQYF; CDR3nt: TGTGCCTGGAGTGCTATCGGGCCCGGCGAGCAGTACTTC
abundance: NA; j_gene: TRBJ2-3; v_gene: TRBV4-2; d_gene: NA; CDR3aa: CASSQVLDTQYF; CDR3nt: TGTGCCAGCAGCCAAGTTCTCGATACGCAGTATTTT
abundance: NA; j_gene: TRBJ2-5; v_gene: TRBV27; d_gene: NA; CDR3aa: CASSPNRGQETQYF; CDR3nt: TGTGCCAGCAGTCCGAATAGAGGTCAAGAGACCCAGTACTTC
abundance: NA; j_gene: TRBJ2-3; v_gene: TRBV5-1; d_gene: NA; CDR3aa: CASSLAAGAPTDTQYF; CDR3nt: TGCGCCAGCAGCTTGGCTGCAGGAGCCCCCACAGATACGCAGTATTTT
abundance: NA; j_gene: TRBJ2-2; v_gene: TRBV6-6; d_gene: NA; CDR3aa: CASRLAVTNTGELFF; CDR3nt: TGTGCCAGCAGATTAGCGGTGACGAACACCGGGGAGCTGTTTTTT
abundance: NA; j_gene: TRBJ1-2; v_gene: TRBV6-5; d_gene: TRBD1; CDR3aa: CASSYRGGYTF; CDR3nt: TGTGCCAGCAGCTACAGGGGAGGCTACACCTTC
abundance: NA; j_gene: TRBJ2-7; v_gene: TRBV6-1; d_gene: NA; CDR3aa: CASSEEYSSYEQYF; CDR3nt: TGTGCCAGCAGTGAAGAGTATAGCTCCTACGAGCAGTACTTC
abundance: NA; j_gene: TRBJ1-5; v_gene: TRBV5-1; d_gene: NA; CDR3aa: CASSLEGLGYQPQHF; CDR3nt: TGCGCCAGCAGCTTGGAGGGGTTGGGTTATCAGCCCCAGCATTTT
abundance: NA; j_gene: TRBJ2-1; v_gene: TRBV11-3; d_gene: TRBD2; CDR3aa: CASSLGTSYPRDEQFF; CDR3nt: TGTGCCAGCAGCTTAGGGACTAGCTACCCCCGCGATGAGCAGTTCTTC
abundance: NA; j_gene: TRBJ1-5; v_gene: TRBV5-1; d_gene: NA; CDR3aa: CASSLAGSDQPQHF; CDR3nt: TGCGCCAGCAGCTTGGCAGGCTCCGATCAGCCCCAGCATTTT
abundance: NA; j_gene: TRBJ2-3; v_gene: TRBV5-4; d_gene: NA; CDR3aa: CASSSRGTTNTQYF; CDR3nt: TGTGCCAGCAGCTCCCGCGGGACCACAAATACGCAGTATTTT
abundance: NA; j_gene: TRBJ1-5; v_gene: TRBV4-2; d_gene: NA; CDR3aa: CASSQATGSGNQPQHF; CDR3nt: TGTGCCAGCAGCCAAGCCACAGGGTCTGGCAATCAGCCCCAGCATTTT
abundance: NA; j_gene: TRBJ2-5; v_gene: TRBV5-1; d_gene: NA; CDR3aa: CASSLLGNQETQYF; CDR3nt: TGCGCCAGCAGCTTGCTGGGGAATCAAGAGACCCAGTACTTC
abundance: NA; j_gene: TRBJ2-1; v_gene: TRBV7-9; d_gene: TRBD2; CDR3aa: CASSPGTSGSPYNEQFF; CDR3nt: TGTGCCAGCAGCCCGGGGACTAGCGGGAGCCCCTACAATGAGCAGTTCTTC
abundance: NA; j_gene: TRBJ1-2; v_gene: TRBV7-8; d_gene: TRBD1; CDR3aa: CASSLDSGGYYGYTF; CDR3nt: TGTGCCAGCAGCTTAGATTCAGGGGGCTACTATGGCTACACCTTC
abundance: NA; j_gene: TRBJ2-7; v_gene: TRBV6-6; d_gene: TRBD1; CDR3aa: CASSRDSASYEQYF; CDR3nt: TGTGCCAGCAGCCGGGACAGCGCCTCCTACGAGCAGTACTTC
abundance: NA; j_gene: TRBJ2-3; v_gene: TRBV6-6; d_gene: NA; CDR3aa: CASRQPRDTQYF; CDR3nt: TGTGCCAGCAGACAACCCCGGGATACGCAGTATTTT
abundance: NA; j_gene: TRBJ1-4; v_gene: TRBV19; d_gene: NA; CDR3aa: CASRPGRRGEKLFF; CDR3nt: TGTGCCAGTAGACCGGGACGGCGAGGAGAAAAACTGTTTTTT
abundance: NA; j_gene: TRBJ1-4; v_gene: TRBV7-9; d_gene: TRBD1; CDR3aa: CASSRGTGGGEKLFF; CDR3nt: TGTGCCAGCAGCAGAGGGACAGGGGGCGGAGAAAAACTGTTTTTT
abundance: NA; j_gene: TRBJ1-1; v_gene: TRBV5-4; d_gene: NA; CDR3aa: CASSLVRGNTEAFF; CDR3nt: TGTGCCAGCAGCTTGGTAAGGGGTAACACTGAAGCTTTCTTT
abundance: NA; j_gene: TRBJ2-1; v_gene: TRBV9; d_gene: TRBD2; CDR3aa: CASSPLAGGLNEQFF; CDR3nt: TGTGCCAGCAGCCCGCTAGCGGGAGGGTTGAATGAGCAGTTCTTC
abundance: NA; j_gene: TRBJ1-1; v_gene: TRBV18; d_gene: TRBD1; CDR3aa: CASSPMDRGEAFF; CDR3nt: TGTGCCAGCTCACCGATGGACAGGGGTGAAGCTTTCTTT
abundance: NA; j_gene: TRBJ2-7; v_gene: TRBV6-5; d_gene: NA; CDR3aa: CASSRPGGAYEQYF; CDR3nt: TGTGCCAGCAGTCGACCTGGAGGAGCCTACGAGCAGTACTTC
abundance: NA; j_gene: TRBJ2-5; v_gene: TRBV7-2; d_gene: TRBD1; CDR3aa: CASSLNRGQETQYF; CDR3nt: TGTGCCAGCAGCTTAAACAGGGGACAAGAGACCCAGTACTTC
abundance: NA; j_gene: TRBJ1-2; v_gene: TRBV5-6; d_gene: TRBD1; CDR3aa: CASSYDRVDGYTF; CDR3nt: TGTGCCAGCAGCTACGACAGGGTTGATGGCTACACCTTC
abundance: NA; j_gene: TRBJ1-2; v_gene: TRBV18; d_gene: NA; CDR3aa: CASSPDSIYGYTF; CDR3nt: TGTGCCAGCTCACCAGACAGCATCTATGGCTACACCTTC
abundance: NA; j_gene: TRBJ2-7; v_gene: TRBV5-4; d_gene: TRBD2; CDR3aa: CASSGEGSGGAYEQYF; CDR3nt: TGTGCCAGCAGCGGAGAAGGTAGCGGGGGGGCCTACGAGCAGTACTTC
abundance: NA; j_gene: TRBJ2-1; v_gene: TRBV5-1; d_gene: NA; CDR3aa: CASSSSSYNEQFF; CDR3nt: TGCGCCAGCAGTTCGAGCTCCTACAATGAGCAGTTCTTC
abundance: NA; j_gene: TRBJ2-7; v_gene: TRBV18; d_gene: TRBD1; CDR3aa: CASSPWTGDSHEQYF; CDR3nt: TGTGCCAGCTCACCATGGACAGGGGATAGCCACGAGCAGTACTTC
abundance: NA; j_gene: TRBJ1-1; v_gene: TRBV12-5; d_gene: NA; CDR3aa: CASVRGGNTEAFF; CDR3nt: TGTGCTAGTGTCCGAGGGGGTAACACTGAAGCTTTCTTT